These 21 T cell receptor beta chains originate from one sample sequenced in a study of T cell responses to AZD1222 COVID-19 vaccine. TCRdb keeps only in-frame clones here, not all; method: immunoSEQ multiplex PCR. In the table there are more than 85,000 clones, less than 90% of which are singletons. Sequenced here: peripheral blood, sampled on day 0 of AZD1222 vaccination. The receptors were gathered from an adult in good health.

The chain joins TRBV18 to TRBJ1-3; 7 bases are a match to TRBD1. The J segment lost 3 bases and the V segment lost 3 bases, leaving 8 bases of the junction unmatched. The V gene's germline CDR1 is KGHSH and CDR2 LQKENI. The CDR3 totals 16 residues. Here the CDR3 reads CASSPQNRGVGNTIYF. CDR3 sequence (DNA): TGTGCCAGCTCACCTCAGAACAGGGGAGTTGGAAACACCATATATTTT. The full variable domain, completed using reference TRBV18 and TRBJ1-3, is NAGVMQNPRHLVRRRGQEARLRCSPMKGHSHVYWYRQLPEEGLKFMVYLQKENIIDESGMPKERFSAEFPKEGPSILRIQQVVRGDSAAYFCASSPQNRGVGNTIYFGEGSWLTVV.

J is TRBJ1-1 and V is TRBV28; D ambiguous. The CDR3 runs to 10 residues. V was cut by 4 bases and J by 8 bases, with 5 bases left in between. CDR1 MDHEN and CDR2 SYDVKM come from the germline V gene. CDR3 protein: CASSYREAFF. The CDR3 coding sequence is TGTGCCAGCAGTTACCGAGAAGCTTTCTTT.

The chain employs TRBV9 and TRBJ1-3, with D tentatively TRBD1 (6 bases). Germline V gene lookup returns CDR1 SGDLS and CDR2 YYNGEE. This CDR3 region has 19 residues. V lost 2 bases and J 0 bases, leaving 21 bases between the germline ends. Written as DNA, the CDR3 is TGTGCCAGCAGCGTCGGGGGCAGTTATTTCCCGAGCTCTGGAAACACCATATATTTT. Its protein product is CASSVGGSYFPSSGNTIYF.

The rearrangement uses TRBV11-3 and TRBJ2-3; 8 bases align to TRBD2. CDR1 and CDR2 from the germline V gene are SGHNT and YENEEA. The CDR3 runs 15 residues. J gave up 2 bases and V 4 bases, and 5 bases lay outside the gene matches. The CDR3 sequence: CASSYSGETTDTQYF. The DNA of the CDR3 is TGTGCCAGCAGCTATAGCGGGGAGACCACAGATACGCAGTATTTT.

This chain uses TRBV18 with TRBJ2-7; 8 nucleotides match TRBD1. This CDR3 is built from 17 residues. Germline lookup yields CDR1 KGHSH and CDR2 LQKENI. V shed 4 bases and J 3 bases; nucleotides not matched to a gene: 14. CDR3 sequence (DNA): TGTGCCAGCTCACTACGGACAGGGTTCCTGGTTAGCTACGAGCAGTACTTC. Protein product: CASSLRTGFLVSYEQYF.

This clone showed up just a few times. The V and J genes are TRBV6-5 and TRBJ2-1; TRBD1 aligns across 8 bases. The length of the CDR3 is 14 residues. Germline assignment: CDR1 MNHEY and CDR2 SVGAGI. The V segment lost 10 bases and the J segment 4 bases; nucleotides outside the gene matches: 9. CDR3: CAILDRVAYNEQFF. The CDR3 bases are TGTGCCATCCTGGACAGGGTGGCATACAATGAGCAGTTCTTC.

The J gene is TRBJ2-3, the V gene TRBV10-1; 15 nucleotides align to TRBD2. The junction had 3 bases not matched to a gene; V was cut back by 3 bases and J by 5 bases. Per the germline V gene, CDR1 is WNHNN and CDR2 is SYGVQD (reference sequence). The CDR3 is 16 residues long. The CDR3: CASSDPGLAGGDTQYF. CDR3 nucleotide sequence: TGCGCCAGCAGTGATCCGGGACTAGCGGGAGGAGATACGCAGTATTTT.

V usage is TRBV5-1 and J usage is TRBJ1-4; 8 bases fit TRBD1. V was pared by 1 base and J by 8 bases, with 4 bases of the junction left unmatched. CDR3 length: 14 amino acids. Germline CDR1 and CDR2: SGHRS and YFSETQ. The CDR3 DNA follows: TGCGCCAGCAGCTTGACAGGGGGAGGCGAAAAACTGTTTTTT. It is translated as CASSLTGGGEKLFF. Full variable domain (remainder filled in from reference TRBV5-1 and TRBJ1-4): KAGVTQTPRYLIKTRGQQVTLSCSPISGHRSVSWYQQTPGQGLQFLFEYFSETQRNKGNFPGRFSGRQFSNSRSEMNVSTLELGDSALYLCASSLTGGGEKLFFGSGTQLSVL.

Comment on this clone: Its ends do not fully match the called genes, so a read error is possible. The chain joins TRBV6-1 to TRBJ2-1; 9 nucleotides match TRBD2. This CDR3 has 15 amino acids. Germline V gives CDR1 MNHNS, CDR2 SASEGT. In DNA form, the CDR3 reads TGTGCCAGCAGCGAAGCGGGACTAGCAATTAATGAGCAGTTCTTC. It translates to CASSEAGLAINEQFF.

This clone showed up just once. This chain joins TRBV19 and TRBJ2-3; 9 bases line up with TRBD1. CDR1 is LNHDA and CDR2 is SQIVND in the germline V gene (reference sequence). V gave up 0 bases and J gave up 1 base; unmatched junction bases: 5. The CDR3 totals 17 residues. The CDR3 DNA sequence: TGTGCCAGTAGTATAGACCGACAGGGGGTTGGCACAGATACGCAGTATTTT. This encodes CASSIDRQGVGTDTQYF.

The CDR3 coding sequence is TGTGCCTGGAGCCGTAGCGGGAGTTACAATGAGCAGTTCTTC. This encodes CAWSRSGSYNEQFF. The rearrangement uses TRBV30 and TRBJ2-1, with 9 bases lining up with TRBD2. After removal of 3 bases from V and 4 bases from J, the junction contained 4 bases not matched to a gene. CDR3 length: 14 residues. Germline CDR1 reads GTSNPN; CDR2 reads SVGIG (reference sequence).

The chain couples TRBV19 to TRBJ2-5, with a possible D match to TRBD1 (5 bases). The CDR3 extends over 12 amino acids. Between the trimmed V and J ends, which lost 5 bases and 5 bases, there was a span of 9 bases. Germline V CDR1 and CDR2: LNHDA, SQIVND (reference sequence). The CDR3 sequence: CASSSGWETQYF. The CDR3 DNA is TGTGCCAGTAGTTCAGGGTGGGAGACCCAGTACTTC. The variable domain in full, with the rest retrieved from reference TRBV19 and TRBJ2-5, is DGGITQSPKYLFRKEGQNVTLSCEQNLNHDAMYWYRQDPGQGLRLIYYSQIVNDFQKGDIAEGYSVSREKKESFPLTVTSAQKNPTAFYLCASSSGWETQYFGPGTRLLVL.

This chain joins TRBV2 and TRBJ1-4; 8 positions agree with TRBD1. The V and J ends lost 6 bases and 5 bases, in that order; junction bases with no gene match: 8. CDR3 size: 15 residues. From germline, CDR1 is SNHLY and CDR2 FYNNEI. The CDR3 DNA sequence: TGTGCCAGCAGCGGACAGGGAGCGGAGAATGAAAAACTGTTTTTT. Protein: CASSGQGAENEKLFF.

The chain links TRBV7-6 to TRBJ2-7; 9 nucleotides match TRBD1. J was trimmed by 6 bases and V by 5 bases; bases with no gene match: 8. The CDR3 runs to 14 residues. Germline CDR1 is SGHVS and CDR2 is FNYEAQ. CDR3 in DNA: TGTGCCAGCAGCAAAGGGGGACAGGGAACCGAGCAGTACTTC. The encoded protein is CASSKGGQGTEQYF.

The gene calls are TRBV6-4 and TRBJ2-3, with 9 bases that match TRBD1. With V trimmed by 0 bases and J by 5 bases, 9 bases remained unmatched. This CDR3 has 17 residues. Germline V gene lookup returns CDR1 MRHNA and CDR2 SNTAGT. CDR3 coding DNA: TGTGCCAGCAGTGACTCCGCGGGCGGGACAGGGCGAGATACGCAGTATTTT. Translation gives CASSDSAGGTGRDTQYF.

Written as DNA, the CDR3 is TGTGCCAGCACTTCCCTGGGCCCAGTCTATGGCTACACCTTC. Amino acids: CASTSLGPVYGYTF. J is TRBJ1-2 and V is TRBV28, with no clear D. CDR1 MDHEN and CDR2 SYDVKM come from the germline V gene. The CDR3 is 14 residues long. V lost 7 bases and J lost 4, with 16 bases in between.

The rearrangement uses TRBV11-3 and TRBJ1-1, with 7 nucleotides matching TRBD1. Germline assignment: CDR1 SGHNT and CDR2 YENEEA. CDR3 length equals 16 residues. With V trimmed by 5 bases and J by 2 bases, 11 bases remained unmatched. The CDR3 nucleotides are TGTGCCAGCAGCCCCGGAACAGGGGCCCTTAACACTGAAGCTTTCTTT. Its protein is CASSPGTGALNTEAFF. The variable domain in full, with the rest retrieved from reference TRBV11-3 and TRBJ1-1, is EAGVVQSPRYKIIEKKQPVAFWCNPISGHNTLYWYLQNLGQGPELLIRYENEEAVDDSQLPKDRFSAERLKGVDSTLKIQPAELGDSAVYLCASSPGTGALNTEAFFGQGTRLTVV.

The chain recombines TRBV5-1 with TRBJ2-2; D is undetermined. This CDR3 region has 16 residues. V was trimmed by 0 bases and J by 4 bases, leaving 13 bases between them. Germline values: CDR1 SGHRS, CDR2 YFSETQ. The CDR3 here is CASSLELDFPTGELFF. In DNA, the CDR3 is TGCGCCAGCAGCTTGGAACTCGACTTTCCCACCGGGGAGCTGTTTTTT.

The J gene is TRBJ2-2, the V gene TRBV7-2, with 10 bases identical to TRBD2. This CDR3 is 18 amino acids long. CDR1 and CDR2 (germline): SGHTA, FQGNSA. J lost 5 bases, V lost 0 bases, and 9 bases had no gene match. The DNA of the CDR3 is TGTGCCAGCAGCTTAGCGCTTCTAGCGGGAGTTCGTACCGGGGAGCTGTTTTTT. This gives the protein CASSLALLAGVRTGELFF.

The count of this clone is one. V usage is TRBV11-3 and J usage is TRBJ2-7; tentative D call: TRBD1 (6 bases). V lost 5 bases to trimming and J lost 3 bases, with 17 bases between them. The CDR3 totals 15 residues. From germline, CDR1 is SGHNT and CDR2 YENEEA. CDR3 nucleotides: TGTGCCAGCAGCCCCAAGACAGGTTATAACTACGAGCAGTACTTC. Protein: CASSPKTGYNYEQYF.

The chain is built from TRBV18 and TRBJ1-4; D gene unclear. CDR1 KGHSH and CDR2 LQKENI come from the germline V gene. This CDR3 spans 14 amino acids. V was shortened by 4 bases and J by 7 bases, with 13 bases between the two germline ends. The CDR3 nucleotides are TGTGCCAGCTCACAACAAGGATGGGGTGAAAAACTGTTTTTT. It encodes CASSQQGWGEKLFF.